This is a list of T cell receptor beta chains from one sample in a study of T cell repertoires in cytomegalovirus infection. One entry per CDR3 protein, called by TCRdb with MiXCR from the reads. The sample lists some 940,000 distinct CDR3 sequences, approximately 30% occurring once. Their specific antigens are unknown. Sequences were derived from cultured CD8+ T cells from PBMCs, sampled from culture after CMV antigen stimulation. The receptors stem from a human donor in good health (CMV status not recorded). Some clones in this sample may be carry-over from other donors' samples. Both conserved end residues are part of each CDR3. D genes are given only for firm matches. Clone size is stated in some rows and not others, as once, few, many or a class when expanded.

v_call	clone_size	d_call	j_call	cdr3_aa	cdr3_nt
TRBV28	-	-	TRBJ1-6	CASSLGHPNSPLHF	TGTGCCAGCAGTTTGGGGCACCCCAATTCACCCCTCCACTTT
TRBV10-2	-	-	TRBJ2-1	CASTGPGNNEQFF	TGCGCCAGCACCGGTCCAGGCAACAATGAGCAGTTCTTC
TRBV11-3	-	TRBD1	TRBJ2-1	CAGGTGDAPYNEQFF	TGTGCCGGCGGGACAGGGGACGCCCCCTACAATGAGCAGTTCTTC
TRBV12-3/TRBV12-4	-	TRBD1	TRBJ1-4	CASNLRGRGEKLFF	TGTGCCAGCAACCTCAGGGGGCGCGGTGAAAAACTGTTTTTT
TRBV4-3	-	-	TRBJ2-1	CASSQEPGLGPYNEQFF	TGCGCCAGCAGCCAAGAACCGGGTCTCGGGCCCTACAATGAGCAGTTCTTC
TRBV7-2	many	-	TRBJ2-5	CASSLYLAPQETQYF	TGTGCCAGCAGCTTATATCTAGCACCTCAAGAGACCCAGTACTTC
TRBV6-1	few	-	TRBJ2-3	CASSSLDRLKSDTQYF	TGTGCCAGCAGTTCCCTCGACAGGCTTAAGTCGGATACGCAGTATTTT
TRBV5-4	-	-	TRBJ2-3	CASSWGGQRRRDTQYF	TGTGCCAGCAGCTGGGGCGGTCAGCGAAGAAGGGATACGCAGTATTTT
TRBV7-4	once	TRBD2	TRBJ2-1	CASSLSAGGNYNEQFF	TGTGCCAGCAGCTTATCGGCGGGGGGGAACTACAATGAGCAGTTCTTC
TRBV20-1	-	-	TRBJ2-1	CSAPGDQVGNEQFF	TGCAGTGCCCCCGGGGACCAAGTAGGCAATGAGCAGTTCTTC
TRBV20-1	-	TRBD1	TRBJ2-5	CSAREGGQGAWKTQYF	TGCAGTGCTAGAGAGGGAGGACAGGGGGCTTGGAAGACCCAGTACTTC
TRBV12-3/TRBV12-4	-	-	TRBJ1-1	CASTQRGKNTEAFF	TGTGCCAGCACCCAGCGGGGGAAGAACACTGAAGCTTTCTTT
TRBV7-6	many	TRBD1	TRBJ1-2	CASSRQGTKGYTF	TGTGCCAGCAGCCGACAGGGTACGAAAGGCTACACCTTC
TRBV5-8	-	-	TRBJ1-3	CASSLEGATIYF	TGTGCCAGCAGCTTGGAAGGGGCAACCATATATTTT
TRBV19	few	TRBD2	TRBJ2-1	CASRAGLQRDNEQFF	TGTGCCAGTAGGGCGGGACTACAAAGGGACAATGAGCAGTTCTTC
TRBV28	-	-	TRBJ1-6	CASKQGYSPLHF	TGTGCCAGCAAACAGGGCTATTCACCCCTCCACTTT
TRBV7-9	many	-	TRBJ2-5	CASSLSLQGPQETQYF	TGTGCCAGCAGCTTATCCCTCCAGGGGCCACAAGAGACCCAGTACTTC
TRBV20-1	few	-	TRBJ2-7	CSARDMAHGGYEQYF	TGCAGTGCTAGAGATATGGCCCACGGCGGCTACGAGCAGTACTTC
TRBV27	-	-	TRBJ1-1	CASRRSPYTEAFF	TGTGCCAGCAGACGTTCCCCCTACACTGAAGCTTTCTTT
TRBV6-5	many	-	TRBJ1-4	CASSYSAGNEKLFF	TGTGCCAGCAGTTACTCAGCAGGCAATGAAAAACTGTTTTTT
TRBV24-1	-	-	TRBJ2-2	CATTEGTNTGELFF	TGTGCCACCACGGAGGGAACTAACACCGGGGAGCTGTTTTTT
TRBV20-1	many	TRBD1	TRBJ2-1	CSAREPGTGSYNEQFF	TGCAGTGCTAGAGAGCCCGGGACAGGGTCATACAATGAGCAGTTCTTC
TRBV7-9	-	-	TRBJ2-2	CASSLVGKELFF	TGTGCCAGCAGCTTAGTAGGGAAGGAGCTGTTTTTT
TRBV7-9	few	-	TRBJ1-1	CASNLFSDYPEAFF	TGTGCCAGCAACCTCTTCTCCGACTATCCCGAAGCTTTCTTT
TRBV20-1	-	TRBD2	TRBJ2-1	CSAEGQRGRREQFF	TGCAGTGCTGAGGGCCAGCGGGGACGGCGCGAGCAGTTCTTC
TRBV7-9	few	-	TRBJ1-2	CASRPPVDSNFGYTF	TGTGCCAGCAGACCCCCCGTCGACAGCAACTTTGGCTACACCTTC
TRBV4-1	-	TRBD1	TRBJ2-1	CASSFYPGTAENLHNEQFF	TGCGCCAGCAGCTTTTACCCCGGGACAGCCGAAAACCTACACAATGAGCAGTTCTTC
TRBV27	once	TRBD1	TRBJ1-2	CASSRSQGNGYTF	TGTGCCAGCAGCCGCTCACAGGGGAACGGCTACACCTTC
TRBV12-3/TRBV12-4	-	TRBD1	TRBJ2-1	CASSSDRDYEQFF	TGTGCCAGCAGTTCGGACAGGGACTATGAGCAGTTCTTC
TRBV7-9	few	TRBD1	TRBJ2-1	CASSPRSRGSSYNEQFF	TGTGCCAGCAGCCCCCGGTCCAGGGGGAGCTCCTACAATGAGCAGTTCTTC
TRBV19	-	TRBD1	TRBJ2-5	CASRDRPQETQYF	TGTGCCAGTCGGGACAGGCCTCAAGAGACCCAGTACTTC
TRBV10-1	few	-	TRBJ1-6	CASSDQGRNSPLHF	TGCGCCAGCAGTGATCAGGGGCGTAATTCACCCCTCCACTTT
TRBV19	once	TRBD2	TRBJ2-3	CASSPGGGATDTQYF	TGTGCCAGTAGTCCGGGCGGGGGGGCTACAGATACGCAGTATTTT
TRBV7-2	many	-	TRBJ2-5	CASSPPAVDQETQYF	TGTGCCAGCAGCCCCCCGGCGGTAGACCAAGAGACCCAGTACTTC
TRBV19	-	-	TRBJ2-7	CASSIGANRDHEQYF	TGTGCCAGTAGTATCGGGGCGAACAGAGACCACGAGCAGTACTTC
TRBV28	few	-	TRBJ2-5	CASRPPQSQETQYF	TGTGCCAGCAGACCACCGCAGAGTCAGGAGACCCAGTACTTC
TRBV12-5	few	-	TRBJ1-1	CASGFAGTGRTEAFF	TGTGCTAGTGGTTTCGCCGGGACCGGGAGGACTGAAGCTTTCTTT
TRBV19	-	-	TRBJ2-1	CASRGPYSYNEQFF	TGTGCCAGTAGGGGGCCCTACTCCTACAATGAGCAGTTCTTC
TRBV5-6	-	-	TRBJ2-1	CASSFPIPEQFF	TGTGCCAGCAGCTTCCCCATCCCAGAGCAGTTCTTC
TRBV27	-	-	TRBJ2-4	CASIGLGNIQYF	TGTGCCAGCATCGGTCTGGGGAACATTCAGTACTTC
TRBV27	few	-	TRBJ2-5	CASSSGLETQYF	TGTGCCAGCAGTTCGGGGTTGGAGACCCAGTACTTC
TRBV6-6	once	-	TRBJ1-2	CASSYSLPRGNYGYTF	TGTGCCAGCAGTTACTCGCTTCCGAGGGGAAACTATGGCTACACCTTC
TRBV27	-	-	TRBJ1-1	CASSFGAGDNTEAFF	TGTGCCAGCAGTTTTGGGGCTGGGGATAACACTGAAGCTTTCTTT
TRBV7-2	few	TRBD1	TRBJ2-1	CASTPTGGYNEQFF	TGTGCCAGCACCCCGACAGGGGGCTACAATGAGCAGTTCTTC
TRBV10-3	-	-	TRBJ1-2	CAIRAGTKDDTF	TGTGCCATCAGAGCCGGGACGAAAGACGACACCTTC
TRBV12-5	-	-	TRBJ2-3	CASAPTGWNTDTQYF	TGTGCTAGTGCCCCAACAGGGTGGAACACAGATACGCAGTATTTT
TRBV12-5	many	-	TRBJ1-5	CASGPWTVDSNQPQHF	TGTGCTAGTGGTCCCTGGACAGTTGATAGCAATCAGCCCCAGCATTTT
TRBV3-1	-	-	TRBJ2-3	CASSQVTARGTDTQYF	TGTGCCAGCAGCCAAGTAACGGCGAGGGGCACAGATACGCAGTATTTT
TRBV24-1	few	TRBD1	TRBJ2-1	CATRGQGGDNEQFF	TGTGCCACCAGGGGACAGGGGGGGGACAATGAGCAGTTCTTC
TRBV7-6	few	TRBD1	TRBJ2-3	CASSLGAGGNMDTQYF	TGTGCCAGCAGCTTAGGGGCAGGGGGCAACATGGATACGCAGTATTTT